This record concerns one T cell receptor (beta chain) sequence. Its antigen is currently unknown. Here immunoSEQ multiplex PCR was the method, and the copy in TCRdb shows in-frame clones only, minus some. The sample yields tens of thousands of clones, around 90% seen once. The CDR3 is 12 amino acids. From germline, CDR1 is SEHNR and CDR2 FQNEAQ (reference sequence). The germline V and J ends were trimmed by 5 bases and 2 bases, with 4 bases remaining between them. These data originate in a study of identifying expanded T cells in peripheral blood. Study outcomes and limitations: Over two and four weeks, about 17 and 20 clones changed, versus approximately 1.2 between replicates.

The source is a person aged 18 to 75 in good health. The chain couples TRBV7-9 to TRBJ2-4, with D hard to call. Material for sequencing was blood. The chain's CDR3 is CASSISKNIQYF. The CDR3 DNA is TGTGCCAGCAGCATCTCCAAAAACATTCAGTACTTC.